This paragraph reports one TCR beta chain. The target antigen is unknown. The CDR3 has 12 amino acids. CDR1 is LNHDA and CDR2 is SQIVND in the germline V gene (reference sequence). V dropped 10 bases and J dropped 8 bases, with 17 bases sitting between them. The source of the sample is a study of regulatory T cells in long-lasting Graves disease. Documented time point: newly diagnosed GD, antithyroid drugs for less than 3 months. From RNA extracted from PBMCs, the TCR library was made. CDR3 regions were amplified by Arm-PCR using iRepertoire HTBI primers to build TCR beta libraries. Each CDR3 protein is one row after TCRdb ran MiXCR on the multiplex PCR reads. The table lists hundreds of thousands of distinct CDR3 sequences, roughly 16% of them singletons. General study findings and limits: Newly diagnosed patients shared about a thousand public clonotypes; persistent patients shared approximately 2,700.

These data were likewise used in another study, on T cells in Graves' hyperthyroidism and ophthalmopathy. That work contributes: Within blood appeared most thyroid clonotypes that had expanded above 0.001. A model of 13 V-J features distinguished ophthalmopathy from stable hyperthyroidism.

This clonotype was obtained from a woman younger than 45 with Graves disease. The J gene is TRBJ1-2, the V gene TRBV19; D possibly corresponds to TRBD1 (5 bases). The source material was peripheral blood mononuclear cells (PBMCs), sampled at new diagnosis, from a patient treated with antithyroid drugs. CDR3 in DNA: TGTGCCACCGCCTCGGGACTCGGAGGCTACACCTTC. Protein product: CATASGLGGYTF.